These 14 T cell receptor beta chains were all obtained from the same sample, sequenced in a study of OX40 agonist ivuxolimab in advanced cancers. Sequencing used immunoSEQ multiplex PCR; TCRdb keeps in-frame clones, though not all of them. The sample has around 60,000 clones, 80% to 95% seen once; the top ten hold 20% to 30%. The sequenced sample was CD4+ or CD8+ T cells sorted from blood, obtained in a trial of the OX40 agonist ivuxolimab. The source is an adult with an advanced solid tumor such as melanoma, head and neck, liver or kidney cancer.

The chain employs TRBV2 and TRBJ2-1, with TRBD2 matching over 8 bases. Trimming at V came to 8 bases and at J to 14 bases, leaving 8 bases not matched to a gene. Germline CDR1 SNHLY, CDR2 FYNNEI. The CDR3 contains 11 residues. CDR3 residues: CASLGLGVKFF. CDR3 sequence (DNA): TGTGCCAGCCTGGGACTAGGAGTAAAGTTCTTC.

The chain is built from TRBV13 and TRBJ2-3; TRBD2 is a possible D gene (5 bases). The germline V gene has CDR1 PRHDT and CDR2 FYEKMQ (reference sequence). Trimming took off 2 bases at V and 4 bases at J, with 16 bases between the two ends. There are 16 residues in the CDR3. The chain's CDR3 is CASSLRLAIVADTQYF. CDR3 in DNA: TGTGCCAGCAGCTTACGATTAGCGATCGTCGCAGATACGCAGTATTTT.

This sequence joins TRBV7-9 and TRBJ2-1, with TRBD2 matching 7 bases. Germline V gene sequence: CDR1 SEHNR, CDR2 FQNEAQ (reference sequence). V was clipped by 0 bases and J by 4 bases; unmatched bases: 6. The length of the CDR3 is 16 residues. This CDR3 is CASSLAGLAVYNEQFF. In DNA form, the CDR3 reads TGTGCCAGCAGCTTAGCCGGGCTAGCGGTGTACAATGAGCAGTTCTTC.

The chain uses TRBV9 and TRBJ2-7; D is possibly TRBD2 (5 bases). With 2 bases removed from V and 3 bases from J, the gap between germline ends came to 15 bases. This CDR3 is 15 amino acids long. CDR1 SGDLS and CDR2 YYNGEE come from the germline V gene. The CDR3, as DNA: TGTGCCAGCAGCGTCGCCGGCGGAGGATACTACGAGCAGTACTTC. Its protein product is CASSVAGGGYYEQYF.

A single count supports this clone. The chain links TRBV4-2 to TRBJ2-5; TRBD2 agrees at 10 bases. The better agreement between TRBJ2-7 and the DNA end casts doubt on the J call. Germline V gives CDR1 LGHNA, CDR2 YNFKEQ. The CDR3 length is 15 residues. CDR3 nucleotides: TGTGCCAGCAGCCAAGGAGCGGGAGGGACTGGCGAGCAGTACTTC. This codes for CASSQGAGGTGEQYF.

The rearrangement joins TRBV5-8 to TRBJ1-1, with D unclear. CDR3 size: 13 residues. Deletions cut 3 bases from V and 1 base from J, with 7 bases between. Germline-derived CDR1 and CDR2 are SGHTS and YDEGEE. The CDR3 here is CASSWRSNTEAFF. The CDR3 nucleotides read TGTGCCAGCAGCTGGAGATCGAACACTGAAGCTTTCTTT.

The chain is built from TRBV6-6 and TRBJ2-2, with D possibly being TRBD2 (5 bases). CDR1 and CDR2 (germline): MNHNY, SVGAGI (reference sequence). The CDR3 is made up of 13 amino acids. Trimming stripped 6 bases from V and 5 bases from J, with 10 bases between. CDR3 protein: CASRTRGTGELFF. CDR3 in DNA: TGTGCCAGCAGGACCCGAGGGACCGGGGAGCTGTTTTTT.

The table lists this clone with a count of one. The CDR3 sequence is CASSLEAGIQETQYF. In DNA, the CDR3 is TGTGCCAGCAGCTTGGAAGCGGGAATACAAGAGACCCAGTACTTC. V is TRBV5-4 and J is TRBJ2-5, with 7 positions matching TRBD2. The CDR3 contains 15 residues. Germline assignment: CDR1 SGHNT and CDR2 YYREEE (reference sequence). V lost 0 bases, J lost 2 bases, and 4 bases stayed unmatched. Supplemented by reference TRBV5-4 and TRBJ2-5, the full variable domain reads ETGVTQSPTHLIKTRGQQVTLRCSSQSGHNTVSWYQQALGQGPQFIFQYYREEENGRGNFPPRFSGLQFPNYSSELNVNALELDDSALYLCASSLEAGIQETQYFGPGTRLLVL.

The V gene is TRBV28, the J gene TRBJ2-5, with D possibly being TRBD2 (5 bases). Germline V gene lookup returns CDR1 MDHEN and CDR2 SYDVKM. The CDR3 runs to 13 residues. The V gene lost 3 bases and the J gene lost 5 bases, with 10 bases spanning the gap. The CDR3 coding sequence is TGTGCCAGCAGTTTCGGGGATACGGAGACCCAGTACTTC. Protein product: CASSFGDTETQYF.

This clone was seen a handful of times. This chain joins TRBV10-3 and TRBJ2-1, with 9 bases aligning to TRBD1. CDR1 is ENHRY and CDR2 is SYGVKD in the germline V gene. CDR3 length: 15 amino acids. The ends lost 6 bases at V and 8 bases at J; junction bases unmatched: 11. The CDR3 loop is CAIRRPGQGTDEQFF. CDR3 nucleotides: TGTGCCATCAGAAGGCCGGGACAGGGTACCGATGAGCAGTTCTTC.

This clone was observed a single time. The chain recombines TRBV29-1 with TRBJ2-3; D might be TRBD1 (6 bases). Trimming took 7 bases from V and 0 from J, leaving 14 bases between them. Per the germline V gene, CDR1 is SQVTM and CDR2 is ANQGSEA. The CDR3 is 14 residues long. The CDR3 loop reads CSARDTTSTDTQYF. DNA for the CDR3: TGCAGCGCCCGGGACACTACCAGCACAGATACGCAGTATTTT.

The rearrangement links TRBV27 to TRBJ1-6; D perhaps matches TRBD1 (6 bases). The V gene lost 5 bases and the J gene lost 9 bases, with 14 bases spanning the gap. CDR3 length: 14 amino acids. Germline CDR1 reads MNHEY; CDR2 reads SMNVEV (reference sequence). Here the CDR3 DNA reads TGTGCCAGCAGTGACATACAGGGTAGTTCACCCCTCCACTTT. It is translated as CASSDIQGSSPLHF.

This clone was observed once. The chain combines TRBV15 with TRBJ2-1; TRBD2 matches 10 bases. The germline V gene encodes CDR1 LNHNV and CDR2 YYDKDF (reference sequence). The CDR3 loop spans 15 amino acids. With V trimmed by 5 bases and J by 3 bases, 4 bases remained unmatched. CDR3 region: CATSLAGGFYNEQFF. The CDR3 DNA follows: TGTGCCACCAGCTTAGCGGGAGGTTTCTACAATGAGCAGTTCTTC.

J is TRBJ1-2 and V is TRBV28, with 9 bases lining up with TRBD1. CDR1 and CDR2 (germline): MDHEN, SYDVKM. V was clipped by 6 bases and J by 5 bases; unmatched bases: 19. The CDR3 totals 18 residues. In nucleotides, the CDR3 is TGTGCCAGCAGGGGTACCGGGACAGGGTCTATTAGGGGATATGGCTACACCTTC. Protein product: CASRGTGTGSIRGYGYTF.